The TCR beta chain under discussion was sequenced for a study of radiation and T cells in renal cell carcinoma (dated by TCRdb to between 2020 and 2021). In the study overall: The samples were obtained from a clinical trial, where primary renal cell carcinomas were treated with 15 Gy stereotactic body radiation therapy and then removed by nephrectomy 4 weeks afterward. In total, some 50 samples underwent TCR beta sequencing: some 25 tumors plus 27 peripheral blood samples. Across all 50 or so samples, 4,016,671 unique CDR3 nucleotide sequences encoding 2,658,974 unique CDR3 amino acid sequences were identified. Study-level results and caveats: Dynamics of the blood repertoire were not tracked past 4 weeks after treatment. In blood, the top tumor clonotypes increased between baseline and 2 weeks post-radiation and then shrank by 4 weeks, which suggests that tumor-resident clones expanded only transiently. The single-armed trial design could not address effects of radiation dose or scheduling on the TCR repertoire. Because pretreatment tumor biopsies were not available, the study could not determine whether clonotypes were already present within the tumor at baseline.

As to this clone: Its antigen specificity is not known. It has no much larger one-base neighbor in the sample; base qualities were not kept.

Following the manufacturer's recommendations, the immunoSEQ kit was used to generate TCR beta libraries from genomic DNA. To prepare the libraries, a first multiplex PCR with proprietary primers was run, followed by a second PCR that added unique barcodes, and a bead cleanup was done after each round. A positive control reaction and a negative control reaction, both provided in the kit, were run with every batch of samples. The final libraries were assessed on an Agilent 4200 TapeStation D1000 ScreenTape, pooled by volume, and quantified by qPCR. Sequencing was performed on an Illumina NextSeq500 using a MidOutput 150-cycle cartridge, with 156 Read1 cycles, 15 Index1 cycles, and the kit custom primers. The pooled library was loaded at 0.95 to 1 pM with approximately 20% PhiX control spiked in. The published analysis was carried out like this. Vendor-processed data were analyzed in R, and a clonotype was defined as all T cells sharing the same CDR3 nucleotide sequence. For clone abundance analyses, frequencies were normalized to the 10,000 most abundant clones in each sample. Public T cell clones, which averaged fewer than five per sample, were excluded before analysis. An abundance difference of at least 32-fold between compartments was the criterion for calling clonotypes tumor-enriched or baseline blood-enriched. A beta-binomial differential abundance model was applied to find clonotypes that expanded or contracted between blood time points. Tumor-blood repertoire similarity was measured with the Baroni-Urbani and Buser coefficient, and group comparisons used two-tailed Wilcoxon tests in R. TCRdb stores this immuneACCESS table with in-frame sequences only. Part of the clones is absent; in the studies checked, under half of the shortfall reflects unresolved V genes, and no reason is known for the rest. Clone size and the V and J calls come from that table; the DNA yielded D and trimming. Present in this sample are about 140,000 clones, 83% of which were seen just once. Around a quarter of the sample goes to the ten largest clones.

V is cut by 1 base and J by 6 bases, and the space between the germline ends is 18 bases. Sequences SGHAT (CDR1) and FQNNGV (CDR2) are obtained from the germline V gene. Including cysteine and phenylalanine, the CDR3 has 16 amino acids. CDR3 DNA only is kept here, 48 bases in frame from base 1. Taken with the paper, the label for time point translates to: baseline pretreatment blood. What this sample's treatment or condition label stands for: 15 Gy SBRT to primary tumor, nephrectomy 4 weeks later. Serial peripheral blood from radiation-treated patients was sampled at baseline, 2 weeks and 4 weeks after SBRT to track tumor-enriched clonotypes. Every patient had renal cell carcinoma of clear cell pathology. The QIAamp DNA Blood Mini Kit (Qiagen) was used to prepare genomic DNA for TCR sequencing. Only samples passing all quality control checks were included in the analyses.

The sequences come from blood, collected from a patient whose treatment included radiotherapy and nephrectomy. This chain is built from TRBV11-2 and TRBJ2-5; D gene: possibly TRBD1, on 7 matching bases. This clonotype originated in a woman aged 50 to 65 with renal cell carcinoma. The CDR3 sequence is CASSLVRGGTVKTQYF. The DNA is TGTGCCAGCAGCTTAGTCCGAGGGGGGACAGTCAAGACCCAGTACTTC.